The 14 T cell receptor beta chains listed next were all sequenced from one sample in a study of cytomegalovirus exposure and HLA in healthy donors. With 60 Vbeta and 13 Jbeta primers, the PCR was carried out. Generated by immunoSEQ multiplex PCR, the TCRdb table keeps only in-frame clones and is missing some. Found here are under 70,000 clones, roughly 85% of them singletons; the top ten hold 2%. Sequencing was performed on PBMCs. The receptors were sampled from a woman aged 25 to 39 in good health and CMV-seronegative.

The chain combines TRBV7-9 with TRBJ2-7, with D possibly TRBD2 on 5 matching bases. In germline, CDR1 is SEHNR, CDR2 FQNEAQ (reference sequence). This CDR3 contains 12 residues. Deletions cut 4 bases from V and 5 bases from J, with 9 bases between. The CDR3, as DNA: TGTGCCAGCAGCTCAAAGGGAGACGAGCAGTACTTC. This codes for CASSSKGDEQYF.

The gene calls are TRBV27 and TRBJ2-7; TRBD1 matches at 8 bases. After removal of 5 bases from V and 7 bases from J, the junction contained 7 bases not matched to a gene. The CDR3 consists of 13 residues. Per the germline V gene, CDR1 is MNHEY and CDR2 is SMNVEV (reference sequence). Written as DNA, the CDR3 is TGTGCCAGCAGTGCCCGGACAGGGTGGGAGCAGTACTTC. It is translated as CASSARTGWEQYF.

The chain links TRBV5-1 to TRBJ2-5; 10 bases agree with TRBD1. Germline CDR1 and CDR2: SGHRS and YFSETQ. This CDR3 comprises 15 residues. The V and J ends lost 7 bases and 5 bases, in that order; junction bases with no gene match: 11. This chain's CDR3 is CASRTGTGDYETQYF. DNA of the CDR3: TGCGCCAGCCGAACCGGGACAGGGGATTACGAGACCCAGTACTTC.

J is TRBJ1-2 and V is TRBV5-8; TRBD1 matches at 9 bases. Germline V gene data show CDR1 as SGHTS and CDR2 as YDEGEE. CDR3 length equals 15 residues. The V segment lost 4 bases and the J segment 4 bases; nucleotides outside the gene matches: 8. The CDR3 region is CASSDGQGSLYGYTF. The CDR3 DNA reads as TGTGCCAGCAGCGACGGACAGGGGTCCCTCTATGGCTACACCTTC. The full variable domain, its missing parts supplied by reference TRBV5-8 and TRBJ1-2, is EAGVTQSPTHLIKTRGQQATLRCSPISGHTSVYWYQQALGLGLQFLLWYDEGEERNRGNFPPRFSGRQFPNYSSELNVNALELEDSALYLCASSDGQGSLYGYTFGSGTRLTVV.

This chain uses TRBV2 with TRBJ2-1; 10 bases fit TRBD1. J lost 3 bases, V lost 5 bases, and 4 bases had no gene match. CDR1 and CDR2 (germline): SNHLY, FYNNEI. CDR3 length: 15 residues. The CDR3 loop is CASSSGQGVYNEQFF. The CDR3 DNA reads as TGTGCCAGCAGTTCCGGACAGGGGGTCTACAATGAGCAGTTCTTC.

V and J are TRBV7-9 and TRBJ2-5; TRBD1 agrees at 8 bases. V gave up 5 bases and J gave up 5 bases; unmatched junction bases: 10. The germline CDR1 and CDR2 sequences are SEHNR and FQNEAQ (reference sequence). There are 15 residues in the CDR3. The CDR3 region is CASSPGQGPLETQYF. Here the CDR3 DNA reads TGTGCCAGCAGCCCAGGACAGGGTCCTCTCGAGACCCAGTACTTC.

V is TRBV10-3 and J is TRBJ2-7; 12 bases map to TRBD1. Trimming at V came to 10 bases and at J to 2 bases, leaving 6 bases not matched to a gene. Per the germline V gene, CDR1 is ENHRY and CDR2 is SYGVKD. The CDR3 consists of 14 residues. The CDR3 loop is CATRGTGGTYEQYF. CDR3 DNA: TGTGCCACCCGCGGGACAGGGGGCACCTACGAGCAGTACTTC.

V is TRBV7-2 and J is TRBJ2-1; no definite D call. This CDR3 comprises 13 residues. The V end lost 5 bases, the J end lost 9 bases, and 14 bases lay between the germline ends. Per the germline V gene, CDR1 is SGHTA and CDR2 is FQGNSA. The CDR3 reads CASSPQTRAEQFF. CDR3 sequence (DNA): TGTGCCAGCAGCCCGCAGACTCGAGCTGAGCAGTTCTTC.

The chain recombines TRBV5-1 with TRBJ1-5, with 9 nucleotides matching TRBD1. The CDR3 sequence is 15 residues long. Germline V lookup: CDR1 SGHRS, CDR2 YFSETQ. Trimming at V came to 2 bases and at J to 7 bases, leaving 7 bases not matched to a gene. The CDR3 is CASSLQGATDQPQHF. DNA of the CDR3: TGCGCCAGCAGCTTACAGGGGGCGACGGACCAGCCCCAGCATTTT.

The chain recombines TRBV14 with TRBJ2-3, with 9 bases lining up with TRBD2. The CDR3 sequence is 17 residues long. Germline trimming cut 0 bases from V and 0 bases from J; bases unmatched to any gene: 4. Germline V CDR1 and CDR2: SGHDN, FVKESK. The CDR3 nucleotides read TGTGCCAGCAGCCAAGACGGTACTAGCGGGAGCACAGATACGCAGTATTTT. Amino acids: CASSQDGTSGSTDTQYF.

V is TRBV5-1 and J is TRBJ1-2, with 7 nucleotides matching TRBD1. V was clipped by 7 bases and J by 4 bases; unmatched bases: 7. CDR1 SGHRS and CDR2 YFSETQ come from the germline V gene. CDR3 length: 13 residues. The CDR3 loop reads CASGRDSLYGYTF. In nucleotides, the CDR3 is TGCGCCAGCGGCAGGGACAGCCTCTATGGCTACACCTTC.

V gene TRBV27 combines with J gene TRBJ1-2; a weak D match, TRBD1 (5 bases). V was shortened by 2 bases and J by 7 bases, with 14 bases between the two germline ends. Germline values: CDR1 MNHEY, CDR2 SMNVEV (reference sequence). The CDR3 is 14 residues long. The CDR3 sequence is CASSLNGASGGYTF. The CDR3 DNA follows: TGTGCCAGCAGTTTAAATGGGGCAAGTGGTGGCTACACCTTC.

The V and J genes are TRBV9 and TRBJ2-2; 9 bases are shared with TRBD2. The CDR3 consists of 14 residues. CDR1 is SGDLS, CDR2 YYNGEE, per germline. The trim removed 2 bases at V and 7 bases at J, leaving 3 bases unmatched. The CDR3 spells CASSVGSGSGELFF. CDR3 bases: TGTGCCAGCAGCGTCGGTAGCGGGAGCGGGGAGCTGTTTTTT.

This chain links TRBV13 with TRBJ2-2, with D possibly matching TRBD2 (6 bases). Trimming took 5 bases from V and 1 from J, leaving 8 bases between them. Germline loops: CDR1 PRHDT, CDR2 FYEKMQ (reference sequence). This CDR3 is built from 14 residues. The CDR3 DNA sequence: TGTGCCAGCAGCCGGGACTGGAACACCGGGGAGCTGTTTTTT. Translation: CASSRDWNTGELFF.